This TCR beta chain was identified in a study of vaccination and CD4 T cells after COVID-19. Study information: Convalescents were six males and four females, two of them Hispanic.

Treatment reported: roughly nine-day PBMC culture with coronavirus spike peptide pools or control peptides (ViraFEST assay). After being plated at fewer than 2.5 million per well, PBMCs were cultured with 10 IU/ml IL-2 and 8.5 to 10 ug/ml peptide pools. The CDR3 has 17 residues. Trimming took 4 bases from V and 3 from J, leaving 17 bases between them. The germline V gene has CDR1 KGHDR and CDR2 SFDVKD. To note about this clonotype: Its antigen is as yet unknown.

Findings and caveats of the study: Spike mono-reactive clones accounted for 304 of the 307 vaccine-specific clones found in convalescent patients.

The Oncomine TCR Beta short-read assay was what sequenced the DNA obtained from cultured CD4+ T cells. In this case, cultured CD4+ T cells provided the extracted genomic DNA. One entry per CDR3 protein, called by TCRdb with MiXCR from the PCR reads. The sample includes around 20,000 distinct CDR3 sequences, roughly half of them seen just once. V and J are TRBV24-1 and TRBJ2-2; maybe TRBD2 (6 bases). The TCR originated in a human donor who had recovered from COVID-19. Sequenced sample: CD4+ T cells from blood, cultured in vitro. CDR3 sequence reads: CATSDPSRGTYTGELFF. Here the CDR3 DNA reads TGTGCCACCAGTGACCCTTCGCGGGGAACCTACACCGGGGAGCTGTTTTTT.